This T cell receptor beta chain was sequenced in a study of identical twins. Findings and caveats of the study: Twins' excess sharing was less marked for out-of-frame beta sequences.

Template switching added a universal primer site; cDNA carried unique molecular identifiers. TCRdb fed the 5' RACE reads into MiXCR, producing one record per CDR3 protein. Seen here are roughly 280,000 distinct CDR3 sequences, roughly 8.6% observed once, and the top ten hold approximately 6.5%. V gave up 0 bases and J gave up 8 bases; unmatched junction bases: 5. Germline V gene data show CDR1 as MNHEY and CDR2 as SVGAGI. The CDR3 has 16 amino acids. This clonotype was counted a few times. What it binds is unknown. The same specimen was also included in a second study, on yellow fever vaccine responses in identical twins.

The chain is built from TRBV6-5 and TRBJ2-1, with 12 bases identical to TRBD1. Sequenced: CD8+ T cells sorted from blood. The origin of this receptor is a woman aged 18-29 years in good health. CDR3 amino acids: CASSYSTGTGGDEQFF. Here the CDR3 DNA reads TGTGCCAGCAGTTACTCGACCGGGACAGGGGGCGATGAGCAGTTCTTC.